The T cell receptor beta chain under discussion was sequenced for a study of cytomegalovirus exposure and HLA in healthy donors. PCR used 60 Vbeta primers and 13 Jbeta primers. The method was immunoSEQ multiplex PCR; TCRdb's version includes in-frame clones alone and lacks a portion of them. This sample has more than 85,000 clones, with approximately 64% found just once. Germline-derived CDR1 and CDR2 are SGHRS and YFSETQ. The V end lost 1 base, the J end lost 3 bases, and 16 bases lay between the germline ends. The CDR3 covers 16 residues. This clonotype was sampled from a human donor in good health. The sequencing input was PBMCs. The gene calls are TRBV5-1 and TRBJ1-2; D possibly corresponds to TRBD1 (6 bases). CDR3: CASSLIWGGNDYGYTF. The CDR3 DNA follows: TGCGCCAGCAGCTTGATTTGGGGGGGCAATGACTATGGCTACACCTTC.